This T cell receptor (beta chain) originates from a study of blood T cell repertoires in COVID-19. Cohort assignment relied on participant-reported clinical history. Germline V gives CDR1 LNHNV, CDR2 YYDKDF (reference sequence). The V and J ends lost 0 bases and 6 bases respectively, with 6 bases between them. CDR3 size: 13 residues. This clone occurred a few times. As handled by the study authors: Amplification of reference gene primers was used by the study to estimate nucleated cell counts. Libraries were prepared by immunoSEQ multiplex PCR; TCRdb keeps only in-frame clonotypes and omits some of them. The V and J calls and clone size come from that table; D and trimming were worked out from the DNA. The table records hundreds of thousands of clones, 80% to 90% of them present only once.

Specimen: PBMCs or T cells enriched from blood (not recorded which). The clonotype comes from a man aged 25 to 40 who had recovered from COVID-19. The chain uses TRBV15 and TRBJ2-1, with unresolved D. CDR3 in DNA: TGTGCCACCAGCAGAGATGTCTTCAATGAGCAGTTCTTC. It encodes CATSRDVFNEQFF.